This T cell receptor (beta chain) is drawn from a study of early T cells in non-severe SARS-CoV-2 infection. Whole-study results and caveats: Clonotype matching in VDJdb favored anti-spike CD8 responses and did not capture private and CD4 specificities.

TCRdb itself ran the 5' RACE reads through MiXCR, one entry per CDR3 protein. This sample has 35,000 to 40,000 distinct CDR3 sequences, with under 5% found just once. This clonotype was seen a handful of times. Its antigen is unknown. V lost 5 bases and J 0 bases, leaving 10 bases between the germline ends. CDR3 length equals 15 residues. Germline assignment: CDR1 MNHNY and CDR2 SVGAGI (reference sequence). The chain has TRBV6-6 and TRBJ1-4; unclear D gene. The sequence derives from an adult who was a healthcare worker with PCR-confirmed SARS-CoV-2 infection or an uninfected control (not recorded which). Sequencing input: whole blood. DNA for the CDR3: TGTGCCAGCAGTACCGCAGAACCAACTAATGAAAAACTGTTTTTT. This encodes CASSTAEPTNEKLFF.